This T cell receptor (beta chain) was sequenced during a study of CD8+CD57+ T cells in acquired aplastic anemia (dated by TCRdb to about 2018). Turning to the overall study: Extracted DNA from sorted CD4+ and CD8+ cells averaged around 2.9 ug, ranging from roughly 0.17 to 27.4 ug. Mean read counts for healthy donor samples were about 9.8 million for CD4+ cells and about 12 million for CD8+ cells. Summary of the overall study and its limitations: Patients and healthy controls showed no significant difference in CD8+ Simpson's diversity (P=0.060). Around 27 CD8+ CDR3 sequences were shared between patients and controls but appeared highly expressed in patients and within their immunodominant clones.

TCR beta VDJ combination and CDR3 sequence profiling used genomic DNA as the template. An Illumina HiSeq 2000 was used for TCR repertoire sequencing. Processing in the source paper ran as follows. TRBV/TRBJ rearrangement plots, CDR3 size and DJ length profiles, and Simpson's diversity index were used to evaluate the repertoires. The most abundant DNA sequence in the deep sequencing data was taken as the immunodominant clone. CDR3 amino acid sequences were checked for sharing between subjects and were compared against published repertoires and the VDJdb database. In TCRdb, the public reads were trimmed at Q25 with fastp and aligned with MiXCR, with productive beta chains retained. Rows are unified per CDR3 protein, each entry keeping the most common DNA and genes. The V and J calls, along with clone size, are taken from TCRdb and not from the paper's own processing. The sample yields 150,000 to 200,000 distinct CDR3 sequences; roughly 63% were counted once. Roughly 44% of the sample rests with the top ten.

Concerning this clonotype: Its antigen remains undetermined. Base-call qualities are not available, and no considerably larger clone is one nucleotide away.

Trimming removed 3 bases from V and 1 base from J; the gene matches leave 6 bases unexplained. The germline V gene (reference sequence) supplies CDR1 SGHNT and CDR2 YYREEE. From cysteine to phenylalanine, the CDR3 is 16 amino acids long. CDR3 DNA only is kept here, 48 bases in frame from base 1. The study deep-sequenced TCR repertoires of sorted CD4+ and CD8+ blood T cells from severe aplastic anemia patients and healthy subjects. Ficoll-Paque density gradient centrifugation was used to isolate peripheral blood mononuclear cells. Before DNA extraction, CD4+ and CD8+ T cells were sorted with FACS or magnetic beads.

The sequence was obtained from a human donor in good health. Material for sequencing was sorted CD4+, CD8+, or CD8+CD57+ T cells (not recorded which) from PBMCs. The rearranged segments are TRBV5-4 and TRBJ2-1; TRBD2 aligns with 8 central bases. The nucleotide sequence is TGTGCCAGCAGCTCCGGGGGGGCCGGGTCCTACAATGAGCAGTTCTTC. The encoded protein is CASSSGGAGSYNEQFF.